This TCR beta chain was recorded in a study of blood T cell repertoires in COVID-19 (dated by TCRdb to about 2020). Background on the whole study: Samples from collaborators originated in the United States, Italy and Spain and spanned both the acute and convalescent phases of COVID-19. The material from the prospective study consisted of cDNA or gDNA derived from T cells, B-cell-depleted T cells, or PBMCs. Deeply sampled blood TCRbeta repertoires from subjects exposed to, actively infected with, or recovered from COVID-19 were included in the dataset. A freely available public database, intended as a resource for researchers studying the immune response to SARS-CoV-2, is where the repertoires were released. Samples were obtained from the ongoing ImmuneRACE study (first 160 participants) and from about 1,300 subjects provided by 6 global collaborators. The sample metadata nearly always contained a de-identified subject ID, COVID-19 status, age in years and sex. Where available, HLA class I and class II types were obtained from metadata supplied by the sample provider rather than from assay-based typing. General conclusions and limits of the study: Clinical and demographic metadata were provided uncurated, with the amount varying by source and participant.

One collaborating source in Seattle enrolled patients during active infection and followed them longitudinally through the course of disease. Whole blood was collected in K2EDTA tubes by collaborating institutions according to the institutions' own protocols. Collaborator samples were shipped for TCRbeta analysis as frozen whole blood, isolated PBMCs, or DNA extracted from either sample type. TCRbeta CDR3 regions were amplified from genomic DNA using the immunoSEQ Assay, a bias-controlled multiplex PCR. The authors processed their data as follows. Within the assay, amplification of reference gene primers was used to estimate how many nucleated cells each sample contained. Sequence reads were collapsed and filtered to measure the absolute abundance of every unique TCRbeta CDR3 rearrangement. For each sample, productive Simpson clonality was calculated as the square root of Simpson's diversity index across productive rearrangements. TCRdb re-hosts the immuneACCESS table, in-frame sequences only. Its copies lack some clones; in the studies checked, an unresolved V gene accounts for under half of them, and the cause for the rest is not known. V and J calls and clone size come straight from that table; D and trimming were deduced from the DNA. A total of about 130,000 clones appear in this sample, 85% to 90% of them only once. The ten largest clones represent about 3.3% of the sample.

CDR1 and CDR2 were assigned from the germline V gene as SGHTA and FQGNSA. The CDR3 runs 13 amino acids, cysteine and phenylalanine included. Only the CDR3 DNA is retained, 39 bases long and in frame from the first base. Deletion took 7 bases off V and 2 bases off J, with a span of 10 bases between the germline ends. About this clone itself: Its antigen specificity is not known. Per-base qualities were not stored, and no clone one base away is much larger.

The origin of this receptor is a woman over 75 with COVID-19, enrolled during active disease. The sample comprised peripheral blood. The chain uses TRBV7-2 and TRBJ2-3; the D gene assignment is ambiguous. The nucleotides read TGTGCCAGCACCGAAACATTCACAGATACGCAGTATTTT. Translated, this gives CASTETFTDTQYF.